These T cell receptor beta chains were read from a single sample in a study of response to subunit inactivated influenza vaccine. TCRdb independently ran MiXCR on the RT-PCR reads; one entry per CDR3 protein. The data contain 500,000 to 600,000 distinct CDR3 sequences, 10% to 15% of them singletons. The sample was PBMCs from blood, taken about 40 days after vaccination. These receptors all stem from a man aged 45-65 years who received an inactivated influenza vaccine. The CDR3 runs from the conserved cysteine through the conserved F or W. A D gene is named only where the DNA matches it firmly. Clone size is given for some rows only: seen once, a few or many times, or a class if the clone is expanded.

NA	TRBD1	TRBJ2-7	TRBV29-1	TGCAGCGTTGAAGAAGGAGACAGGGCTCAGGACGAGCAGTACTTC	CSVEEGDRAQDEQYF
NA	NA	TRBJ2-3	TRBV7-2	TGTGCCAGCAGCTTAGTTGTGGGGAATGTACGTACAGATACGCAGTATTTT	CASSLVVGNVRTDTQYF
NA	NA	TRBJ2-1	TRBV12-3/TRBV12-4	TGTGCCAGCAGTTACCTACTCGCGGGCCTCGAGCAGTTCTTC	CASSYLLAGLEQFF
few	NA	TRBJ2-7	TRBV6-2/TRBV6-3	TGTGCCAGCAGCTGGACAGACAACCCTTCCTACGAGCAGTACTTC	CASSWTDNPSYEQYF
few	NA	TRBJ2-1	TRBV9	TGTGCCAGCAGCGTAGCTTCAGGGGGGTACAATGAGCAGTTCTTC	CASSVASGGYNEQFF
NA	NA	TRBJ2-7	TRBV12-3/TRBV12-4	TGTGCCAGCAGTTTAAGGGGGCAGGGGGGACTCGAGCAGTACTTC	CASSLRGQGGLEQYF
NA	NA	TRBJ2-7	TRBV7-9	TGTGCCAGCAGCTCAACTTCCCACGAGCAGTACTTC	CASSSTSHEQYF
few	TRBD2	TRBJ2-3	TRBV20-1	TGCAGTGGGCGTCGGGGGGAGTCTAGCACAGATACGCAGTATTTT	CSGRRGESSTDTQYF
NA	TRBD2	TRBJ2-2	TRBV5-4	TGTGCCAGCAGCTCAGGCGGCGGGAGGGCCACCGGGGAGCTGTTTTTT	CASSSGGGRATGELFF
NA	TRBD1	TRBJ2-3	TRBV15	TGTGCCACCAGCAAGGACAGGGCGACAGATACGCAGTATTTT	CATSKDRATDTQYF
once	NA	TRBJ1-6	TRBV28	TGTGCCGCACTCCCAGACAGGATCTATAATTCACCCCTCCACTTT	CAALPDRIYNSPLHF
NA	NA	TRBJ1-6	TRBV7-2	TGTGCCAGCAGCTTAGCCAGAAATTCACCCCTCCACTTT	CASSLARNSPLHF
few	NA	TRBJ2-1	TRBV5-6	TGTGCCAGCAGCCTGACCATAGTCCAAAATGAGCAGTTCTTC	CASSLTIVQNEQFF
NA	NA	TRBJ1-4	TRBV20-1	TGCAGTGCTAGAGATCTGGACAAAGGGCAAAAACTGTTTTTT	CSARDLDKGQKLFF
many	TRBD1	TRBJ2-5	TRBV5-5	TGTGCCAGCAGCGGCAAATGGGACAGCGCAGAGACCCAGTACTTC	CASSGKWDSAETQYF
few	NA	TRBJ2-5	TRBV5-6	TGTGCCAGCAGCTTGGGAACCGCATTCGGGACCCAGTACTTC	CASSLGTAFGTQYF
few	NA	TRBJ1-3	TRBV20-1	TGCAGTGCTATTAGGGAGGGTGGAAACACCATATATTTT	CSAIREGGNTIYF
many	TRBD2	TRBJ2-2	TRBV6-2/TRBV6-3	TGTGCCAGCAGTGGACCACCTAGCGGGGGGGCGAGAAGCACCGGGGAGCTGTTTTTT	CASSGPPSGGARSTGELFF
few	TRBD1	TRBJ2-7	TRBV5-1	TGCGCCAGCAGCTTGGCCCTCGGACAGGCGGGCCACGAGCAGTACTTC	CASSLALGQAGHEQYF
NA	NA	TRBJ1-3	TRBV9	TGTGCCAGCAGCGCCCACCCCGGGACGGCTGGAAACACCATATATTTT	CASSAHPGTAGNTIYF
NA	NA	TRBJ2-2	TRBV2	TGTGCCAGCAGTGAGGGCTATTGGAACACCGGGGAGCTGTTTTTT	CASSEGYWNTGELFF
NA	TRBD2	TRBJ2-2	TRBV20-1	TGCAGTGCCACCTTCGGACTAGCGGGGTACACCGGGGAGCTGTTTTTT	CSATFGLAGYTGELFF
few	NA	TRBJ2-3	TRBV6-1	TGTGCCAGCAGGGTGACGGTGAGCACAGATACGCAGTATTTT	CASRVTVSTDTQYF
NA	NA	TRBJ2-7	TRBV15	TGTGCCACTCGGGACGGAGCCTACGAGCAGTACTTC	CATRDGAYEQYF
few	NA	TRBJ2-2	TRBV18	TGTGCCAGTACAGAGATACTTAACACCGGGGAGCTGTTTTTT	CASTEILNTGELFF